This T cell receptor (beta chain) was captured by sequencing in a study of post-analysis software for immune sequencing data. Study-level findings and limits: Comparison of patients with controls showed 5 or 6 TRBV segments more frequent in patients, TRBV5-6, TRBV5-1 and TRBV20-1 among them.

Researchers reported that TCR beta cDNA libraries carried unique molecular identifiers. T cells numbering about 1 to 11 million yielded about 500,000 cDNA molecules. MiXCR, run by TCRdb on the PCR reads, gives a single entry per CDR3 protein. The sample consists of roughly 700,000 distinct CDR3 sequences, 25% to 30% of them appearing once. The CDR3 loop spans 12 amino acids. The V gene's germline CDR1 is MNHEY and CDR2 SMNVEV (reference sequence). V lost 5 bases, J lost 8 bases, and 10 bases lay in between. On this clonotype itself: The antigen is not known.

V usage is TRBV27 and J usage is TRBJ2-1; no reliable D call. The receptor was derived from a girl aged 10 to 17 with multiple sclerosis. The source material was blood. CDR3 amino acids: CASSRVADEQFF. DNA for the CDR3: TGTGCCAGCAGTCGTGTGGCGGATGAGCAGTTCTTC.